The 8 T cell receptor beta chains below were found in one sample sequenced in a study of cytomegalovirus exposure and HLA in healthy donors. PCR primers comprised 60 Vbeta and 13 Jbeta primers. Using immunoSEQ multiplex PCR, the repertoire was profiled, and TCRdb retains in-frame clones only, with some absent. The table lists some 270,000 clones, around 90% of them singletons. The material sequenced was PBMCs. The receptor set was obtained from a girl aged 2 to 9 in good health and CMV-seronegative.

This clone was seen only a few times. The CDR3 coding sequence is TGTGCCAGCAGTCCAAACCCCTTCCGCGGGGGGGGGCATGGCACAGATACGCAGTATTTT. Translation: CASSPNPFRGGGHGTDTQYF. The rearrangement links TRBV27 to TRBJ2-3; TRBD2 matches 9 bases. After removal of 5 bases from V and 1 base from J, the junction contained 19 bases not matched to a gene. Germline lookup yields CDR1 MNHEY and CDR2 SMNVEV (reference sequence). The CDR3 loop spans 20 amino acids.

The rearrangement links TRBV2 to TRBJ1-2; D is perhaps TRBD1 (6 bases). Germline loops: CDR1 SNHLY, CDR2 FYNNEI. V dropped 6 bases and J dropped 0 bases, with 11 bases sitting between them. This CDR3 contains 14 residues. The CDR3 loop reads CASSLQGANYGYTF. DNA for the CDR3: TGTGCCAGCAGCCTACAGGGAGCTAACTATGGCTACACCTTC.

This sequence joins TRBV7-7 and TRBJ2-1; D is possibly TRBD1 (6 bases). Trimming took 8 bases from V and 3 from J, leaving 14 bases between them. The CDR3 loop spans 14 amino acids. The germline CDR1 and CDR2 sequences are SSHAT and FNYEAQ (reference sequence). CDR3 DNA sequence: TGTGCCAGCGCACAGGGTTACGGCTACAATGAGCAGTTCTTC. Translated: CASAQGYGYNEQFF.

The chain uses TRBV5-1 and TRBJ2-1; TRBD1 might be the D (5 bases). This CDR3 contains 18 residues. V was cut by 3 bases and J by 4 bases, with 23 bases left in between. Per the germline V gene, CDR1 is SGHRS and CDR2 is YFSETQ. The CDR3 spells CASSWGGASRLLYNEQFF. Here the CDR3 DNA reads TGCGCCAGCAGCTGGGGCGGAGCGTCCCGTCTTTTATACAATGAGCAGTTCTTC.

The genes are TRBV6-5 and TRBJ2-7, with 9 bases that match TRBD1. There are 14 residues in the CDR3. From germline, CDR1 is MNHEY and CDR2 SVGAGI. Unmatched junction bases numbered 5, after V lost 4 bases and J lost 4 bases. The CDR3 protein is CASSSGTGLYEQYF. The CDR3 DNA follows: TGTGCCAGCAGTTCGGGGACAGGGCTGTACGAGCAGTACTTC.

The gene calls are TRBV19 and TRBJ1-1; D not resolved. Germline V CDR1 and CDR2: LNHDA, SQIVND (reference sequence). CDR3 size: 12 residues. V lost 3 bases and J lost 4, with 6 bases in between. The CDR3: CASSIEGTEAFF. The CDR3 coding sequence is TGTGCCAGTAGTATCGAGGGCACTGAAGCTTTCTTT.

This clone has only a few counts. Here the CDR3 reads CASSLEVAGEWYGELFF. The CDR3 nucleotides are TGTGCCAGCAGCTTAGAAGTAGCGGGAGAATGGTACGGGGAGCTGTTTTTT. This rearrangement joins TRBV7-6 to TRBJ2-2; TRBD2 matches at 9 bases. The V gene end was trimmed by 1 base and the J gene end by 7 bases; junction bases not matched to a gene: 10. The germline V gene encodes CDR1 SGHVS and CDR2 FNYEAQ. The CDR3 consists of 17 residues.

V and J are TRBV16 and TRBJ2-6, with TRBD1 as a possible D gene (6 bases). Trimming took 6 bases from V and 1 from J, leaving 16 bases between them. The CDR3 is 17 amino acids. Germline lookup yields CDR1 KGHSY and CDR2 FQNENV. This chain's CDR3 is CASSQGFQFSGANVLTF. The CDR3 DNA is TGTGCCAGCAGTCAGGGGTTCCAATTTTCTGGGGCCAACGTCCTGACTTTC.